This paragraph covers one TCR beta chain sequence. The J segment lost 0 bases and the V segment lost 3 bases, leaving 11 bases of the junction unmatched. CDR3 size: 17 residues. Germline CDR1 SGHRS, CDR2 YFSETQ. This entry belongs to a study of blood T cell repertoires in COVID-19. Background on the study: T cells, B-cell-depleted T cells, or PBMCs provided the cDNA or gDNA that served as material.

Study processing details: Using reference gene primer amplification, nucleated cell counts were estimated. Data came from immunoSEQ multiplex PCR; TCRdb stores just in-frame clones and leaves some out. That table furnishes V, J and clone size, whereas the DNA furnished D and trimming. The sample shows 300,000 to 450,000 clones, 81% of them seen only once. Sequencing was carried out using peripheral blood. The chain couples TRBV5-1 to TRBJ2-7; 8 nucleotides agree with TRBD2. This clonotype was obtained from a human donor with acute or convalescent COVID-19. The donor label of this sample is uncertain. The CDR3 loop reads CASSSIPKSGSSYEQYF. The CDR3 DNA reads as TGCGCCAGCAGCTCCATTCCTAAAAGCGGGAGCTCCTACGAGCAGTACTTC.